This T cell receptor beta chain was documented in a study of CD8 T cells in Susac syndrome. Study outcomes and limitations: It was acknowledged in the study that the number of individuals who were included in its TCR sequencing and HLA analysis was relatively small.

An amount of RNA that ranged from roughly 0.5 to 1 ug was reverse transcribed with random hexamers. Amplification of TCR beta CDR3 across 54 Vbeta and 13 Jbeta was performed with immunoSEQ multiplex PCR. TCRdb reanalysed the immunoSEQ multiplex PCR reads using MiXCR and keeps one entry per CDR3 protein. This table has about 210,000 distinct CDR3 sequences, over 85% appearing once. Negative magnetic isolation gave CD8+ and CD4+ cells; FACS enriched CD8+ TEMRA. For this clonotype: What it binds is not known.

The specimen sequenced was CD4+ T cells from PBMCs. This TCR came from a human donor in good health.

The CDR3: CATSGTGGRDSYNEQFF. The CDR3 DNA sequence: TGTGCCACCAGTGGCACAGGGGGTCGAGATTCCTACAATGAGCAGTTCTTC. The J gene is TRBJ2-1, the V gene TRBV24-1; TRBD1 aligns across 8 bases. The germline CDR1 and CDR2 sequences are KGHDR and SFDVKD. The ends lost 5 bases at V and 1 base at J; junction bases unmatched: 9. The CDR3 loop spans 17 amino acids.